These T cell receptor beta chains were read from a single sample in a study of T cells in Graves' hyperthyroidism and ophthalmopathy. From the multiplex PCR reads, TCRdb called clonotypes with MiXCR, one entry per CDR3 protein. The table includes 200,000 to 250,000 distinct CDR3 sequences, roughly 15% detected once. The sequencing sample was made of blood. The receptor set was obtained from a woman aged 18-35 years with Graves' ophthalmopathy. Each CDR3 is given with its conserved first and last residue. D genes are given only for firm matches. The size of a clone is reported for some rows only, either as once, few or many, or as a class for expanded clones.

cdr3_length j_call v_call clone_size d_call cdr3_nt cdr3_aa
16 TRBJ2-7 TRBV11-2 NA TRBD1 TGTGCCAGCAGCCCACGGGCAGGGGGCCGCTCCTACGAGCAGTACTTC CASSPRAGGRSYEQYF
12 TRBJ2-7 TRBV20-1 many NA TGCAGTGCTGACAGGAACTCCTACGAGCAGTACTTC CSADRNSYEQYF
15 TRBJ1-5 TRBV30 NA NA TGTGCCTGGAGTGTGGGTGACAGGAGGAATCAGCCCCAGCATTTT CAWSVGDRRNQPQHF
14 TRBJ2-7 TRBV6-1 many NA TGTGCCAGCAGAGCGACTGATTGGGGCTACGAGCAGTACTTC CASRATDWGYEQYF
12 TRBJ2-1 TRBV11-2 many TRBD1 TGTGCCAGCAGCTCAGCCGGGACAGGACAGTTCTTC CASSSAGTGQFF
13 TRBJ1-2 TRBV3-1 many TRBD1 TGTGCCAGCAGCCAAGGCGGGACAGGCAATCACACCTTC CASSQGGTGNHTF
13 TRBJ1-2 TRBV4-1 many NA TGCGCCAGCAGCCACCCAGGGCGGCATGGCTACACCTTC CASSHPGRHGYTF
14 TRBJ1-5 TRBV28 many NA TGTGCCAGCAGTTTAAGACGCAACAATCAGCCCCAGCATTTT CASSLRRNNQPQHF
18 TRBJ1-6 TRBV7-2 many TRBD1 TGTGCCAGCAGCTTAGCGATGACAGGACAGGGGTATTATTCACCCCTCCACTTT CASSLAMTGQGYYSPLHF
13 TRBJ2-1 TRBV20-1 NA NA TGCAGTGCTAGAGATCGCAGTTCCTACGAGCAGTTCTTC CSARDRSSYEQFF
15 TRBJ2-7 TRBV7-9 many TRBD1 TGTGCCAGCAGCTTACCGGGACAGTACTCCTACGAGCAGTACTTC CASSLPGQYSYEQYF
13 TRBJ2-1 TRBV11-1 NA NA TGTGCCAGCAGCTTAGGCCGCAACAATGAGCAGTTCTTC CASSLGRNNEQFF
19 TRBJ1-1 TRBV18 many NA TGTGCCAGCTCACCAACATCGCGACAGCCCATCTGGGCGAACACTGAAGCTTTCTTT CASSPTSRQPIWANTEAFF
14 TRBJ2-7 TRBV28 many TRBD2 TGTGCCAGCAGTTCAGCGGGGAAATCCTACGAGCAGTACTTC CASSSAGKSYEQYF
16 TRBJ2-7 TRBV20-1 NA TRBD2 TGCAGTGCTAGAGCTATAACTAGCGGGAGGGCCTACGAGCAGTACTTC CSARAITSGRAYEQYF
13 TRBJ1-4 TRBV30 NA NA TGTGCCTGGAAGGGGGATGCTAATGAAAAACTGTTTTTT CAWKGDANEKLFF
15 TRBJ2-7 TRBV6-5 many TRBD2 TGTGCCAGCCAGTTACTAGCGGGAGGAGGCTACGAGCAGTACTTC CASQLLAGGGYEQYF
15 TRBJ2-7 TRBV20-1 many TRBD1 TGCAGTGCTAGAGATCCCGGACAGGGGGGCTACGAGCAGTACTTC CSARDPGQGGYEQYF
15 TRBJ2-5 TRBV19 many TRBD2 TGTGCCAGTAAAAGACTAGCGGGGGGTCAAGAGACCCAGTACTTC CASKRLAGGQETQYF
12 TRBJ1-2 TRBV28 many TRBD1 TGTGCCAGTTGGGACAGGCATTATGGCTACACCTTC CASWDRHYGYTF
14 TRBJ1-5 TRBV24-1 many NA TGTGCCACCAGTGACCTTAGTCACACTCAGCCCCAGCATTTT CATSDLSHTQPQHF
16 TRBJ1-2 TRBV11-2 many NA TGTGCCAGCAGCTTAAACGGTCAGGGAGGCTTCTATGGCTACACCTTC CASSLNGQGGFYGYTF
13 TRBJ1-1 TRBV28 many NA TGTGCCAGCAGTGCCGGACAGAGGGCTGAAGCTTTCTTT CASSAGQRAEAFF
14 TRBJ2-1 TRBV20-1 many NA TGCAGTGCTCGGGACTTAAGCTCCTACAATGAGCAGTTCTTC CSARDLSSYNEQFF
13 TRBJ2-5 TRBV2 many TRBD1 TGTGCCAGCCACTTTTACAGGGGGGAGACCCAGTACTTC CASHFYRGETQYF
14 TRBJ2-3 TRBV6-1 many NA TGTGCCAGCAGTGAAGGGGCCTCGACAGATACGCAGTATTTT CASSEGASTDTQYF
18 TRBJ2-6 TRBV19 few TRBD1 TGTGCCAGTACCGGTCGGACAGGGGTGGACTCTGGGGCCAACGTCCTGACTTTC CASTGRTGVDSGANVLTF
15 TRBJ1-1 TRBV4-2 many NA TGTGCCAGCAGCCAAGATAATGGACAGCCCACTGAAGCTTTCTTT CASSQDNGQPTEAFF
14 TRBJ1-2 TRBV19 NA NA TGTGCCAGTAGTGTCGTCCAAGGGGGCTATGGCTACACCTTC CASSVVQGGYGYTF
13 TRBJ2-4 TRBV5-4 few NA TGTGCCAGCAGCCCGGACACCAAAAACATTCAGTACTTC CASSPDTKNIQYF
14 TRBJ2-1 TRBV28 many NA TGTGCCAGCAGTTTAGCGGGGTTAGATAATGAGCAGTTCTTC CASSLAGLDNEQFF
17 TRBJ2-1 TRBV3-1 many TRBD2 TGTGCCAGCAGCCCACAATCCTGGCGGGGGGCCATCAATGAGCAGTTCTTC CASSPQSWRGAINEQFF
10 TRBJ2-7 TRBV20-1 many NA TGCAGTGCTAGAGTGGGGGAGCAGTACTTC CSARVGEQYF
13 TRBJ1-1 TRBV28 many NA TGTGCCAGCAGGGCCGCATTGGAGACTGAAGCTTTCTTT CASRAALETEAFF
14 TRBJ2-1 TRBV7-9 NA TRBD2 TGTGCCAGCAGGGATGCGGGAGGGAACAATGAGCAGTTCTTC CASRDAGGNNEQFF
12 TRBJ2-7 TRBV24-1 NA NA TGTGCCTTCCTGGCCAGAATCTACGAGCAGTACTTC CAFLARIYEQYF
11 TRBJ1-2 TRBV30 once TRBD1 TGTGCCGGACAGGGTGACTATGGCTACACCTTC CAGQGDYGYTF
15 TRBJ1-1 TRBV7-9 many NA TGTGCCAGCAGCTTAGCGGAAACGGCGAACACTGAAGCTTTCTTT CASSLAETANTEAFF
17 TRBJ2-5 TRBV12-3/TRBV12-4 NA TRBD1 TGTGCCAGCAGTTCGGGACAGGGTGGGCAGCCCCAAGAGACCCAGTACTTC CASSSGQGGQPQETQYF
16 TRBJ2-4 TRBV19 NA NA TGTGCCAGTAGTATAAAGGACGATTCAGGGAAGGACATTCAGTACTTC CASSIKDDSGKDIQYF
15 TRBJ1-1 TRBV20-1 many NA TGCAGTGCTACCAGTCCCGGGACGGCGAACACTGAAGCTTTCTTT CSATSPGTANTEAFF
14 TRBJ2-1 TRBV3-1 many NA TGTGCCAGCAGCCCTAGAGCAGGGTCGGGTGAGCAGTTCTTC CASSPRAGSGEQFF
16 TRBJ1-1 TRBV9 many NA TGTGCCAGCAGCGTAGATCGCGTCAGGGGCACCACTGAAGCTTTCTTT CASSVDRVRGTTEAFF
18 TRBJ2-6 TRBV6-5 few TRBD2 TGTGCCAGCAGTTACGCGGGGGGGATTTATACTGGGGCCAACGTCCTGACTTTC CASSYAGGIYTGANVLTF
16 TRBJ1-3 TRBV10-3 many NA TGTGCCATCAGTGAGACTACAGCCGGAATAGCAAACACCATATATTTT CAISETTAGIANTIYF
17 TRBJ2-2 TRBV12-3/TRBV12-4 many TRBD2 TGTGCCAGCAGTCGGACTAGCGGGGAGACGAACACCGGGGAGCTGTTTTTT CASSRTSGETNTGELFF
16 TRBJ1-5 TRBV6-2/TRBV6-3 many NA TGTGCCAGCAGTTACCCCCCTCGACAGCCCCATCAGCCCCAGCATTTT CASSYPPRQPHQPQHF
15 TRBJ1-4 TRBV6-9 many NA TGTGCCAGCAGTCACTCACACCCAACTAATGAAAAACTGTTTTTT CASSHSHPTNEKLFF
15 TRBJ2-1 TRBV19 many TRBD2 TGTGCCAGTAGAAGATCCGGGACTACCAACAATGAGCAGTTCTTC CASRRSGTTNNEQFF
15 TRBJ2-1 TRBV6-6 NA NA TGTGCCAGCAGTTACTCTGGGACAAATTACAATGAGCAGTTCTTC CASSYSGTNYNEQFF
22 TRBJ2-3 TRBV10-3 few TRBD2 TGTGCCATCAGCGCAATACCCCCGGGACTAGCGGGGGACCATGCTAGCACAGATACGCAGTATTTT CAISAIPPGLAGDHASTDTQYF
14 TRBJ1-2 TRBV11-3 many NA TGTGCCAGCAGCCCCGACCGACGGAATAATGGCTACACCTTC CASSPDRRNNGYTF
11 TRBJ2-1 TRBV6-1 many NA TGTGCCAGCCGCCAAGTCCGTGAGCAGTTCTTC CASRQVREQFF